This TCR beta chain was captured by sequencing in a study of cytomegalovirus exposure and HLA in healthy donors. Broader study findings: A subsequent analysis found that TCR clusters from the first cohort also tended to co-occur in the 90 to 150 validation repertoires, with roughly 95% of cluster scores above 0. Accounts indicate the classifier identified cytomegalovirus status with strong specificity and sensitivity. The study put 150 to 200 TCR beta chains on its list as cytomegalovirus-associated.

Libraries were prepared by immunoSEQ multiplex PCR; TCRdb keeps only in-frame clonotypes and omits some of them. Of 280,000 or so clones in the sample, 70% to 90% were seen once. Worth noting for this clone: The antigen remains unidentified.

The CDR3 loop spans 17 amino acids. V lost 5 bases and J lost 2; bases outside the gene matches: 11. The germline V gene encodes CDR1 LNHNV and CDR2 YYDKDF (reference sequence). The sequenced material came from PBMCs. The chain combines TRBV15 with TRBJ2-1; TRBD2 agrees at 8 bases. The sequence derives from a young woman in good health and CMV-seronegative. CDR3 loop: CATSERSGTSPYNEQFF. The CDR3, as DNA: TGTGCCACCAGCGAACGTTCCGGGACTAGTCCCTACAATGAGCAGTTCTTC.